A single sample gave rise to the 30 T cell receptor beta chains below, sequenced in a study of cytomegalovirus exposure and HLA in healthy donors. The PCR had 60 Vbeta and 13 Jbeta primers. Repertoires were generated with immunoSEQ multiplex PCR, while TCRdb's copy carries only in-frame clones and drops some. This sample contains approximately 110,000 clones. Sequencing was performed on PBMCs. These receptors were collected from a man aged 30-40 years in good health and CMV-seronegative.

The chain is built from TRBV11-2 and TRBJ2-3; 8 bases map to TRBD2. The CDR3 is made up of 15 amino acids. Germline CDR1 and CDR2: SGHAT and FQNNGV. V lost 7 bases to trimming and J lost 0 bases; unmatched junction nucleotides: 6. The CDR3 protein is CASNVRGASTDTQYF. CDR3 sequence (DNA): TGTGCCAGCAACGTGCGGGGGGCCAGCACAGATACGCAGTATTTT.

The rearrangement uses TRBV5-1 and TRBJ2-3, with a weak D call TRBD2 (6 bases). Between the trimmed V and J ends, which lost 7 bases and 5 bases, there was a span of 14 bases. CDR1 and CDR2 (germline): SGHRS, YFSETQ. The CDR3 consists of 13 residues. The CDR3 DNA sequence: TGCGCCAGCCGGGACCAGGGAGGAGATACGCAGTATTTT. Amino acid sequence: CASRDQGGDTQYF.

The DNA of the CDR3 is TGCGCCAGCAGTTCCGTAGCCGGGACAACAAAGCCCAATGAGCAGTTCTTC. Its protein product is CASSSVAGTTKPNEQFF. J is TRBJ2-1 and V is TRBV5-1, with D possibly matching TRBD1 (6 bases). The CDR3 loop spans 17 amino acids. In germline, CDR1 is SGHRS, CDR2 YFSETQ. Deletions cut 5 bases from V and 6 bases from J, with 24 bases between.

The chain has TRBV11-3 and TRBJ2-1; 7 nucleotides align to TRBD2. Germline V CDR1 and CDR2: SGHNT, YENEEA. There are 16 residues in the CDR3. With V trimmed by 1 base and J by 2 bases, 5 bases remained unmatched. The CDR3 bases are TGTGCCAGCAGCTTAGTAAGCGGGGCCACCTACAATGAGCAGTTCTTC. This translates into CASSLVSGATYNEQFF. Filled out from reference TRBV11-3 and TRBJ2-1, the complete variable domain reads EAGVVQSPRYKIIEKKQPVAFWCNPISGHNTLYWYLQNLGQGPELLIRYENEEAVDDSQLPKDRFSAERLKGVDSTLKIQPAELGDSAVYLCASSLVSGATYNEQFFGPGTRLTVL.

The chain is built from TRBV5-6 and TRBJ1-5; D might be TRBD1 (6 bases). Trimming removed 9 bases at V and 6 bases at J, with 31 bases between. Per the germline V gene, CDR1 is SGHDT and CDR2 is YYEEEE. This CDR3 has 18 amino acids. In nucleotides, the CDR3 is TGTGCCACCCCAGCTTGGGGTCATAACAGGGTAAGGGGTCAGCCCCAGCATTTT. The encoded protein is CATPAWGHNRVRGQPQHF. The whole variable domain, filled in from reference TRBV5-6 and TRBJ1-5, reads DAGVTQSPTHLIKTRGQQVTLRCSPKSGHDTVSWYQQALGQGPQFIFQYYEEEERQRGNFPDRFSGHQFPNYSSELNVNALLLGDSALYLCATPAWGHNRVRGQPQHFGDGTRLSIL.

This rearrangement joins TRBV5-6 to TRBJ2-3; a weak D match, TRBD2 (6 bases). Trimming left V 4 bases short and J 3 bases short, with 18 bases between. CDR1 and CDR2 (germline): SGHDT, YYEEEE. This CDR3 region has 16 residues. This CDR3 is CASSIRDWGITDTQYF. The CDR3 coding sequence is TGTGCCAGCAGCATCCGGGACTGGGGCATAACAGATACGCAGTATTTT. Looking up the rest from reference TRBV5-6 and TRBJ2-3 gives the full variable domain: DAGVTQSPTHLIKTRGQQVTLRCSPKSGHDTVSWYQQALGQGPQFIFQYYEEEERQRGNFPDRFSGHQFPNYSSELNVNALLLGDSALYLCASSIRDWGITDTQYFGPGTRLTVL.

The chain recombines TRBV5-4 with TRBJ1-1; D remains ambiguous. The ends were cut back, 7 bases at V and 7 bases at J, with 11 bases in the middle. The CDR3 contains 11 residues. The germline CDR1 and CDR2 sequences are SGHNT and YYREEE (reference sequence). The CDR3 sequence: CASGPEGEAFF. As DNA, the CDR3 is TGTGCCAGCGGTCCGGAGGGTGAAGCTTTCTTT.

This chain uses TRBV4-3 with TRBJ2-5; D is unclear. V lost 4 bases, J lost 3 bases, and 12 bases lay in between. Per the germline V gene, CDR1 is LGHNA and CDR2 is YSLEER. The CDR3 sequence is 14 residues long. The DNA of the CDR3 is TGCGCCAGCAGCCGTTACTATGAAAAAGAGACCCAGTACTTC. Protein sequence: CASSRYYEKETQYF.

The chain links TRBV7-9 to TRBJ2-5, with 12 bases aligning to TRBD2. The V and J ends lost 5 bases and 5 bases, in that order; junction bases with no gene match: 9. This CDR3 contains 16 residues. The germline V gene encodes CDR1 SEHNR and CDR2 FQNEAQ (reference sequence). CDR3 nucleotides: TGTGCCAGCAGCCCCGGACTAGCGGGGAGGGGGGAGACCCAGTACTTC. As protein: CASSPGLAGRGETQYF.

This chain connects TRBV27 to TRBJ2-1; 10 bases are a match to TRBD1. Germline trimming cut 2 bases from V and 8 bases from J; bases unmatched to any gene: 9. This CDR3 comprises 16 residues. Germline V gives CDR1 MNHEY, CDR2 SMNVEV (reference sequence). The DNA of the CDR3 is TGTGCCAGCAGTTTACCGGGGACAGGGGTTGTCTATGAGCAGTTCTTC. The encoded protein is CASSLPGTGVVYEQFF.

The genes are TRBV4-1 and TRBJ1-2, with TRBD1 identical over 8 bases. CDR3 size: 14 residues. Per germline, CDR1 MGHRA and CDR2 YSYEKL. Unmatched junction bases numbered 3, after V lost 3 bases and J lost 3 bases. CDR3 in amino acids: CASSHQGADYGYTF. CDR3 nucleotides: TGCGCCAGCAGCCACCAGGGGGCGGACTATGGCTACACCTTC.

The CDR3, as DNA: TGTGCCAGCAGCCCTGGACAGGGGCGGCAAGAGACCCAGTACTTC. As protein: CASSPGQGRQETQYF. The chain recombines TRBV11-2 with TRBJ2-5; 9 bases map to TRBD1. After removal of 5 bases from V and 2 bases from J, the junction contained 6 bases not matched to a gene. The CDR3 is made up of 15 amino acids. Germline-derived CDR1 and CDR2 are SGHAT and FQNNGV.

The rearrangement joins TRBV5-1 to TRBJ2-3; 10 nucleotides line up with TRBD2. V dropped 6 bases and J dropped 7; count of bases not matched to a gene: 17. Germline V gene sequence: CDR1 SGHRS, CDR2 YFSETQ. CDR3 length equals 17 residues. CDR3 DNA sequence: TGCGCCAGCATCTTAGCCCCTAGCGGGGGCAGGAGGAATACGCAGTATTTT. Encoded protein: CASILAPSGGRRNTQYF.

The rearrangement joins TRBV4-1 to TRBJ1-1, with 7 bases aligning to TRBD1. Germline CDR1 MGHRA, CDR2 YSYEKL. After removal of 5 bases from V and 12 bases from J, the junction contained 15 bases not matched to a gene. The CDR3 extends over 14 amino acids. The CDR3 DNA sequence: TGCGCCAGCAGCGCGACAGGGTCGGGGCTGCAGACTTTCTTT. Residues: CASSATGSGLQTFF.

The chain has TRBV9 and TRBJ1-5, with 7 bases lining up with TRBD1. Germline V CDR1 and CDR2: SGDLS, YYNGEE. CDR3 length: 14 amino acids. V was pared by 2 bases and J by 3 bases, with 2 bases of the junction left unmatched. This chain's CDR3 is CASSVGTDNQPQHF. The CDR3 bases are TGTGCCAGCAGCGTCGGGACAGACAATCAGCCCCAGCATTTT.

J is TRBJ2-5 and V is TRBV10-3, with 7 bases identical to TRBD1. Germline values: CDR1 ENHRY, CDR2 SYGVKD. This CDR3 has 15 amino acids. V trimming: 2 bases; J trimming: 5 bases; junction bases outside the gene matches: 8. In nucleotides, the CDR3 is TGTGCCATCAGTGAGGCAGGGGGAATGGATGAGACCCAGTACTTC. It encodes CAISEAGGMDETQYF.

The chain links TRBV12-5 to TRBJ1-2; TRBD1 might be the D (6 bases). This CDR3 region has 15 residues. Germline loops: CDR1 LGHNT, CDR2 FRNRAP. The ends were cut back, 5 bases at V and 1 base at J, with 14 bases in the middle. The CDR3 DNA reads TGTGCTAGTGGTACCAGACAGGCGGGTAACTATGGCTACACCTTC. Translated: CASGTRQAGNYGYTF. Full variable domain (missing parts from reference TRBV12-5 and TRBJ1-2): DARVTQTPRHKVTEMGQEVTMRCQPILGHNTVFWYRQTMMQGLELLAYFRNRAPLDDSGMPKDRFSAEMPDATLATLKIQPSEPRDSAVYFCASGTRQAGNYGYTFGSGTRLTVV.

This chain uses TRBV18 with TRBJ1-3; D not certain. The germline V and J ends were trimmed by 6 bases and 4 bases, with 19 bases remaining between them. The CDR3 has 16 residues. CDR1 and CDR2 from the germline V gene are KGHSH and LQKENI. CDR3 DNA: TGTGCCAGCTCGACCAATAGAGGCCAGCCAGGAAACACCATATATTTT. Amino acid sequence: CASSTNRGQPGNTIYF.

This chain uses TRBV15 with TRBJ2-5; TRBD1 aligns across 8 bases. The CDR3 has 15 amino acids. Trimming at V came to 0 bases and at J to 6 bases, leaving 6 bases not matched to a gene. The V gene's germline CDR1 is LNHNV and CDR2 YYDKDF (reference sequence). The CDR3 nucleotides read TGTGCCACCAGCAGAGATACAGGGGGTAGCAAGACCCAGTACTTC. Amino acids: CATSRDTGGSKTQYF.

The J gene is TRBJ2-5, the V gene TRBV7-2; TRBD1 aligns across 8 bases. Germline trimming cut 2 bases from V and 5 bases from J; bases unmatched to any gene: 13. Germline V gene data show CDR1 as SGHTA and CDR2 as FQGNSA. The CDR3 extends over 17 amino acids. CDR3 loop: CASSLYRPAGGRETQYF. The CDR3 bases are TGTGCCAGCAGCTTATACCGGCCCGCAGGGGGCCGGGAGACCCAGTACTTC.

This chain links TRBV19 with TRBJ1-5; D unclear. Between the trimmed V and J ends, which lost 1 base and 5 bases, there was a span of 9 bases. The CDR3 covers 14 residues. CDR1 is LNHDA and CDR2 is SQIVND in the germline V gene (reference sequence). CDR3 bases: TGTGCCAGTAGTATAGGCAGGATGGATCAGCCCCAGCATTTT. It translates to CASSIGRMDQPQHF.

The rearrangement links TRBV7-7 to TRBJ2-2; D might be TRBD1 (5 bases). Trimming shortened V by 5 bases and J by 3 bases, and 10 bases separated the two germline ends. Germline V gives CDR1 SSHAT, CDR2 FNYEAQ (reference sequence). This CDR3 is 14 amino acids long. CDR3 residues: CASSLTDYTGELFF. In DNA form, the CDR3 reads TGTGCCAGCAGCCTGACAGACTACACCGGGGAGCTGTTTTTT.

V and J are TRBV28 and TRBJ1-6; D is possibly TRBD1 (6 bases). Trimming pared 4 bases from V and 11 bases from J, leaving 18 bases between. Looked up from germline, CDR1 is MDHEN and CDR2 is SYDVKM. The CDR3 has 15 amino acids. The CDR3 region has the DNA TGTGCCAGCAGTTCTACTAGACAGGTCCCTGCACCCCTCCACTTT. It specifies CASSSTRQVPAPLHF.

The chain links TRBV7-2 to TRBJ1-2; possible D gene TRBD1, 5 bases. Germline assignment: CDR1 SGHTA and CDR2 FQGNSA. Trimming shortened V by 1 base and J by 3 bases, and 9 bases separated the two germline ends. This CDR3 comprises 14 residues. CDR3 nucleotide sequence: TGTGCCAGCAGCTTAGTTCAGGGTGACTATGGCTACACCTTC. It encodes CASSLVQGDYGYTF. The entire variable domain, with the rest obtained from reference TRBV7-2 and TRBJ1-2, is as follows: GAGVSQSPSNKVTEKGKDVELRCDPISGHTALYWYRQSLGQGLEFLIYFQGNSAPDKSGLPSDRFSAERTGGSVSTLTIQRTQQEDSAVYLCASSLVQGDYGYTFGSGTRLTVV.

V gene TRBV7-8 combines with J gene TRBJ1-1; D unclear. Trimming left V 2 bases short and J 1 base short, with 5 bases between. Germline CDR1 SGHVS, CDR2 FQNEAQ. This CDR3 spans 13 amino acids. The CDR3: CASSLRGNTEAFF. The CDR3 DNA sequence: TGTGCCAGCAGCTTACGGGGGAACACTGAAGCTTTCTTT.

The rearrangement joins TRBV5-4 to TRBJ2-5; TRBD1 matches at 7 bases. This CDR3 contains 16 residues. Trimming took 4 bases from V and 1 from J; bases not matched to a gene: 10. The germline V gene has CDR1 SGHNT and CDR2 YYREEE (reference sequence). The chain's CDR3 is CASSGNRDRRQETQYF. The CDR3 DNA sequence: TGTGCCAGCAGCGGCAACCGGGACAGACGCCAAGAGACCCAGTACTTC.

This chain connects TRBV10-3 to TRBJ2-7; a possible D gene is TRBD1 (6 bases). The germline gives CDR1 ENHRY, CDR2 SYGVKD. The CDR3 extends over 15 amino acids. V gave up 1 base and J gave up 1 base, with 11 bases separating them. The CDR3 DNA is TGTGCCATCAGTGAGTTGACAGGTGGATCCTACGAGCAGTACTTC. Its translation: CAISELTGGSYEQYF.

The chain joins TRBV6-5 to TRBJ2-2, with D unclear. With 2 bases removed from V and 7 bases from J, the gap between germline ends came to 5 bases. Germline lookup yields CDR1 MNHEY and CDR2 SVGAGI. The CDR3 has 12 amino acids. CDR3 coding DNA: TGTGCCAGCAGTTACGGGCACGGGGAGCTGTTTTTT. Its translation: CASSYGHGELFF.

V gene TRBV11-1 combines with J gene TRBJ2-1; D is perhaps TRBD1 (6 bases). There are 15 residues in the CDR3. CDR1 and CDR2 from the germline V gene are SGHAT and FQDESV (reference sequence). The V and J ends lost 5 bases and 4 bases respectively, with 15 bases between them. In nucleotides, the CDR3 is TGTGCCAGCAGCCTCCGGGACACAGATTACAATGAGCAGTTCTTC. Translating it yields CASSLRDTDYNEQFF.

The CDR3 nucleotides are TGTGCCAGCAGAATGGGGGCGGAGACCCAGTACTTC. Its translation: CASRMGAETQYF. The chain is built from TRBV2 and TRBJ2-5; D might be TRBD1 (6 bases). This CDR3 has 12 residues. V dropped 6 bases and J dropped 5 bases, with 10 bases sitting between them. Germline values: CDR1 SNHLY, CDR2 FYNNEI.